This T cell receptor (beta chain) was retrieved from a study of T cell responses to AZD1222 COVID-19 vaccine. Study observations and caveats: The reported proportion of spike-specific TCRs targeting unmutated variant regions was nearly half.

The assay was immunoSEQ multiplex PCR, and TCRdb's table has in-frame clones only and misses some. This sample has about 170,000 clones, with over 85% found just once. As concerns this clone: Its specificity is not known.

The clonotype was recovered from an adult in good health. The material sequenced was peripheral blood, taken on day 0 of AZD1222 vaccination.

CDR3 protein: CASSQGQLEAFF. CDR3 nucleotides: TGTGCCAGCAGCCAAGGACAGCTTGAAGCTTTCTTT. The chain joins TRBV3-1 (or the pseudogene TRBV3-2) to TRBJ1-1; the D gene is possibly TRBD1 (5 bases). The CDR3 has 12 residues. In germline, CDR1 is LGHDT, CDR2 YNNKEL (reference sequence). V shed 1 base and J shed 7 bases, with 7 bases lying between them.